This T cell receptor (beta chain) stems from a study of cytomegalovirus exposure and HLA in healthy donors (dated by TCRdb to 2016 to 2017). Background for the entire study: In an earlier analysis of some 610 of the donors, less than 350 Gb of sequence data and 117 million unique TCR beta sequences from approximately 180 million T cells were reported. A separate validation cohort of about 110 different subjects was used in addition to the approximately 640-subject first cohort. In the later analysis, no new phenotypic data were used to find candidate immune exposures; instead, reliance was placed on TCR beta sequences and their occurrence across donors. Of the roughly 390 genotyped donors, approximately 82% fell in the genetic ancestry cluster associated with self-reported Caucasian donors. Among 398 genotyped donors of the cohort, an average of around 240,000 unique TCR beta nucleotide sequences were sequenced per donor, around 20% of them non-productive. In an earlier analysis of several hundred of the donors, high-throughput TCR beta sequencing was used to judge whether each TCR beta V gene segment behaved as functional or pseudogenic. Alongside the repertoire data, information on donor age, sex, ethnicity and CMV serostatus was compiled. HLA typing covered class I and class II loci at four-digit resolution. The study combined high-throughput TCR immunosequencing, statistical association of individual TCRs with disease status, and machine learning to predict cytomegalovirus infection status. The number of typed donors differed by locus: about 620-630 for A, B, C, DRB1 and DQB1; 500 to 550 for DQA1; 606 for DPA1; and some 430 for DPB1. The aim of the study was to test whether cataloging public T cell receptors could identify signatures of past pathogen exposure. A later analysis re-analyzed previously published TCR beta repertoires from roughly 690 donors and added high-resolution HLA genotyping to study TCR occurrence patterns. Four to six DR-DQ haplotypes were handled as single units for association and clustering, since linkage in the cohort was strong. The study profiled the T cell repertoires of hundreds of subjects by immunosequencing and related them to cytomegalovirus serostatus. Every repertoire in the discovery cohort had been generated on one and the same sequencing platform. Approximately 300 gigabases of sequencing data and 75 million to 85 million unique TCR sequences made up an early release that covered 500 to 650 HLA-typed donors. A later genetic analysis used genome-wide SNP genotypes for about three fifths of the 666 donors, treating that subset as a discovery cohort.

Results the study describes overall, beyond this receptor: Because HLA typing was unavailable for some donors at each locus, only the typed subset was used in association tests. A cluster of highly shared sequence variants was judged likely to be a technical artifact of the sequencing pipeline. Compared with equally common non-associated chains, HLA-associated TCR beta chains in a later analysis were more clonally expanded and had lower generation probabilities. V-gene and J-gene trimming of TCR beta chains was associated with a missense DCLRE1C variant in a later genetic analysis, and the association was replicated in an independent cohort. According to a later analysis, most CMV-associated TCR beta chains appeared to be HLA-restricted, and the HLA associations seemed to be driven largely by CMV exposure. Immune exposure information for the cohort was limited to CMV serostatus. It was suggested by the authors that the approach could potentially be generalized to other disease states and immunological phenotypes. Some IMGT-functional V segments, including TRBV6-2 and TRBV6-3, could not be distinguished by the 87-base-pair reads and were therefore excluded. According to a later analysis, TCR association rates differed among HLA loci, with DRB1 alleles showing the most associated TCRs and HLA-C alleles showing the fewest. A further reported finding was that TCR beta sequences accurately predicted the HLA-A and HLA-B alleles for most subjects in the first cohort. A total of fewer than 200 TCR beta chains were listed by the study as associated with cytomegalovirus. Correlated functional status among segregating V segments might be attributable to linkage disequilibrium, but an unknown experimental factor could not be ruled out. According to a later genetic analysis, donors in an Asian-associated ancestry cluster had fewer N-insertions in productive TCRs than the approximately 710-donor mean. At a false discovery rate of 0.05, a later analysis linked about 16,000 TCR beta sequences to specific HLA alleles. In an earlier analysis of approximately 590 of the donors, most TCR beta V segments appeared in productive rearrangements about 87% or about 30% of the time, broadly matching IMGT annotations. Because counts were too low, fewer than 20 rarely observed V segments, including chromosome 9 orphons, were excluded from the earlier analysis of some 590 of the donors. The cohort was sequenced for TCR beta chains only, and without alpha or paired-chain data the features that could be detected were limited. When HLA alleles, especially DR and DQ, strongly co-occurred, TCR associations were difficult to assign to individual alleles. Three of the identified cytomegalovirus-associated TCR beta chains were confirmed in vitro to be specific for cytomegalovirus antigens. A later analysis reported that several top co-occurrence clusters appeared linked to parvovirus B19, influenza, CMV and Epstein-Barr virus. Cytomegalovirus status was reported to be diagnosed by the classifier with high specificity and sensitivity in both the original and validation cohorts. The presence/absence analyses assumed that sequencing depth was roughly uniform across donors, and that assumption may not be true. Most TCR sequences were observed very rarely across donors, whereas some public TCRs were present in many individuals.

The cohort consisted of 670 or so healthy bone marrow donors. At the time of sampling, every cohort member was nominally healthy, though immune exposures that went unrecorded were likely present. The donor was CMV seropositive and was included in the group of approximately 300 seropositive cohort members. Every donor gave a peripheral blood sample, and the peripheral blood mononuclear cells from that sample were used for TCR beta sequencing. Genomic DNA was extracted from the blood cell samples with the Qiagen DNeasy Blood Extraction Kit. In the germline V gene (reference sequence), CDR1 corresponds to GTSNPN and CDR2 to SVGIG. V lost 7 bases and J lost 1 base; the stretch between them is 10 bases long. From cysteine to phenylalanine, the CDR3 is 13 amino acids long. The sequence is cut down to CDR3 DNA, 39 bases in frame from base 1. The library came from the immunoSEQ multiplex PCR assay. For the multiplex PCR, a mixture combining 60 forward primers for TCR Vbeta segments and 13 reverse primers for TCR Jbeta segments was used. Amplification of the CDR3 region of rearranged TCR beta genes was performed with a multiplex PCR assay on genomic DNA. On the Illumina HiSeq System, the amplified TCR beta libraries were sequenced as 87-base-pair reads. The paper's data handling went like this. In a later analysis, approximately 74 million unique TCR beta chains were counted across the approximately 620 repertoires, and about 10 million of these chains were shared by at least two donors. Raw reads were error-corrected and collapsed into unique sequences with a nearest-neighbor algorithm that merged closely related sequences to remove PCR and sequencing errors. Alignment of CDR3 sequences to IMGT reference sequences was used to assign V, D and J gene segments. For a sequence to be retained, at least a six-nucleotide match to both a V gene segment and a J gene segment was required. Rearrangements were called productive when the CDR3 lacked stop codons and stayed in frame with V and J; all others were non-productive. Following IMGT convention, CDR3 was defined as the stretch from the second conserved V-encoded cysteine up to the conserved J-encoded phenylalanine. The earlier analysis of about 590 of the donors excluded sequences that lacked an unambiguous match to a single V gene segment. An earlier analysis of about 590 of the donors classified V segments as functional when productive rearrangements were above 56.7% and as segregating when the standard deviation between donors was above 5%. To diagnose cytomegalovirus status from the catalog of TCR beta chain sequences, a statistical classification framework was built. A later analysis assigned V and J genes by comparing TCR nucleotide sequences with IMGT/GENE-DB human TR gene sequences. Using the TCRdist pipeline, a later analysis assigned CDR3 sequences along with most-parsimonious VDJ recombination scenarios. In a later analysis, each TCR beta chain was defined by its CDR3 amino acid sequence together with its V-gene family, and reads lacking a unique V-gene family were excluded. In a later analysis, 450 to 600 highly shared, low-generation-probability nucleotide sequences were removed to address suspected cross-contamination and a sequencing artifact. For each public chain, a later analysis derived a clonal expansion index from normalized ranks of inferred template counts within each repertoire. In a later analysis, generation probabilities were computed with a VDJ recombination model fitted to out-of-frame rearrangements, and the resulting probabilities were checked against IGoR. In a later analysis, hypergeometric tests were used to score TCR-TCR, TCR-HLA and TCR-CMV co-occurrence, with a repertoire-size bias correction applied to TCR pairs. False discovery rates were estimated in a later analysis by permuting HLA or CMV assignments 20 times. In a later analysis, co-occurring TCRs were grouped with DBSCAN, and TCRdist sequence similarity was added when clustering was performed within HLA-allele-positive subsets. Repertoires with fewer than 30,000 or more than 120,000 public chains, plus five repertoires with anomalous nucleotide sharing, were excluded from co-occurrence clustering. The table comes from immuneACCESS by way of TCRdb, which keeps in-frame sequences with V and J called. Part of the clones is missing from these tables; in studies checked, under half for an unresolved V gene and the rest for unknown reasons. That table furnishes V, J and clone size, whereas the DNA furnished D and trimming. This sample comprises about 97,000 clones, about four fifths of them detected only once. Approximately 3.3% of the sample belongs to the ten largest clones.

The table lists this clone with a count of one. Its antigen is currently not known. Base qualities are missing; no much larger clone stands one base away. This receptor was obtained from a male donor in good health and CMV-seropositive. This chain joins TRBV30 to TRBJ2-2, and possibly TRBD1, on 6 matching bases. Sequencing was performed on PBMCs. This receptor carries the CDR3 CASDRMNTGELFF. The nucleotides read TGTGCCTCCGACAGGATGAACACCGGGGAGCTGTTTTTT.